Listed here are 10 T cell receptor beta chains from one sample, sequenced in a study of shared clonotypes between healthy human individuals. Profiled with immunoSEQ multiplex PCR; TCRdb holds only in-frame clones, not every one. Of fewer than 1.6 million clones listed, approximately 98.5% are singletons. Specimen: naive CD4+ T cells sorted from blood. The subset here: CD45RA+ positively selected. The receptors were sampled from a young man in good health.

The chain couples TRBV25-1 to TRBJ2-1; D uncertain. V lost 5 bases and J 3 bases, leaving 14 bases between the germline ends. Germline V gene data show CDR1 as MGHDK and CDR2 as SYGVNS. CDR3 length equals 15 residues. The CDR3 here is CASSPLLGNYNEQFF. The CDR3 bases are TGTGCCAGCAGTCCTCTTTTGGGGAACTACAATGAGCAGTTCTTC.

This chain uses TRBV13 with TRBJ1-2, with D possibly matching TRBD1 (6 bases). The length of the CDR3 is 13 residues. V was trimmed by 4 bases and J by 8 bases, leaving 14 bases between them. Germline CDR1 is PRHDT and CDR2 is FYEKMQ (reference sequence). The CDR3 sequence: CASSSERDNGYTF. The CDR3 DNA reads as TGTGCCAGCAGCTCCGAAAGGGACAACGGCTACACCTTC.

The chain couples TRBV10-1 to TRBJ2-2, with TRBD1 matching over 10 bases. This CDR3 comprises 15 residues. Germline V gene sequence: CDR1 WNHNN, CDR2 SYGVQD (reference sequence). V lost 4 bases and J lost 4; bases outside the gene matches: 3. CDR3 region: CASSGGTGATGELFF. The CDR3 DNA sequence: TGCGCCAGCAGTGGAGGGACAGGGGCCACCGGGGAGCTGTTTTTT.

This chain uses TRBV10-2 with TRBJ2-3; 10 bases map to TRBD2. Trimming at V came to 7 bases and at J to 6 bases, leaving 7 bases not matched to a gene. Per germline, CDR1 WSHSY and CDR2 SAAADI. This CDR3 has 14 amino acids. The CDR3 sequence: CASTETSGPDTQYF. CDR3 bases: TGCGCCAGCACCGAGACTAGCGGGCCCGATACGCAGTATTTT.

CDR3 sequence reads: CASSSGRYSNQPQHF. In DNA, the CDR3 is TGTGCCAGCAGTTCCGGACGGTATAGCAATCAGCCCCAGCATTTT. The chain recombines TRBV28 with TRBJ1-5, with unresolved D. V was cut by 4 bases and J by 0 bases, with 10 bases left in between. The CDR3 contains 15 residues. Germline CDR1 is MDHEN and CDR2 is SYDVKM.

Comment on this clone: The sample holds other DNA sequences that translate to the same CDR3. V usage is TRBV25-1 and J usage is TRBJ2-3; D not resolved. Germline V gene lookup returns CDR1 MGHDK and CDR2 SYGVNS. V was shortened by 2 bases and J by 6 bases, with 12 bases between the two germline ends. This CDR3 comprises 14 residues. The CDR3 loop reads CASSEPSSTDTQYF. CDR3 bases: TGTGCCAGCAGTGAACCATCCTCGACGGATACGCAGTATTTT.

CDR3 loop: CAIWADSYNEQFF. The CDR3 DNA sequence: TGTGCCATATGGGCGGACTCCTACAATGAGCAGTTCTTC. The rearrangement uses TRBV10-3 and TRBJ2-1; D is undetermined. V was pared by 9 bases and J by 0 bases, with 9 bases between. The CDR3 has 13 residues. CDR1 is ENHRY and CDR2 is SYGVKD in the germline V gene.

The chain couples TRBV10-1 to TRBJ2-1, with 8 bases that match TRBD1. CDR1 WNHNN and CDR2 SYGVQD come from the germline V gene (reference sequence). This CDR3 spans 14 amino acids. V shed 3 bases and J 7 bases; nucleotides not matched to a gene: 5. CDR3 nucleotides: TGCGCCAGCAGTGACAGGGGGCTTGGGAATGAGCAGTTCTTC. It specifies CASSDRGLGNEQFF.

About this clone itself: Other DNA variants within this sample encode the same CDR3. The V gene is TRBV28, the J gene TRBJ2-2; D remains unclear. The CDR3 is 13 residues long. The V and J ends lost 0 bases and 4 bases respectively, with 3 bases between them. Per germline, CDR1 MDHEN and CDR2 SYDVKM. The CDR3 DNA reads as TGTGCCAGCAGTTTATGGGGCACCGGGGAGCTGTTTTTT. Translated, it gives CASSLWGTGELFF.

The V gene is TRBV6-1, the J gene TRBJ1-5; a weak D match, TRBD1 (5 bases). Germline V gene lookup returns CDR1 MNHNS and CDR2 SASEGT. The V gene lost 5 bases and the J gene lost 4 bases, with 12 bases spanning the gap. This CDR3 is 14 amino acids long. CDR3 sequence reads: CASSRDRANQPQHF. CDR3 nucleotides: TGTGCCAGCAGTAGGGACCGCGCAAATCAGCCCCAGCATTTT.